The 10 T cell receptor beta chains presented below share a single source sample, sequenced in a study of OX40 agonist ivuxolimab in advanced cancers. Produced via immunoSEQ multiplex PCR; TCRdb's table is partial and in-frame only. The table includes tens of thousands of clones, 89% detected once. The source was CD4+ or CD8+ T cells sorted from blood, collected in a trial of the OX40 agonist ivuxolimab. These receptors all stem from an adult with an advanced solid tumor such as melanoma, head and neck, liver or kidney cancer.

CDR3 amino acids: CASSLWGTGNEQYF. The CDR3 region has the DNA TGTGCCAGCAGTTTATGGGGGACAGGGAACGAGCAGTACTTC. The gene calls are TRBV27 and TRBJ2-7; 9 bases map to TRBD1. The CDR3 sequence is 14 residues long. Losses at the gene ends were 1 base for V and 5 bases for J; bases not matched to a gene: 3. Per germline, CDR1 MNHEY and CDR2 SMNVEV (reference sequence).

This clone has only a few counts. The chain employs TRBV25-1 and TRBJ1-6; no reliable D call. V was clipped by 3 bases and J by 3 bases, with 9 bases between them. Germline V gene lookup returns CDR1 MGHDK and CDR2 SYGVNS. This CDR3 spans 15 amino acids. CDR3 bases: TGTGCCAGCAGTGATCCGGGGATCTATAATTCACCCCTCCACTTT. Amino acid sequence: CASSDPGIYNSPLHF.

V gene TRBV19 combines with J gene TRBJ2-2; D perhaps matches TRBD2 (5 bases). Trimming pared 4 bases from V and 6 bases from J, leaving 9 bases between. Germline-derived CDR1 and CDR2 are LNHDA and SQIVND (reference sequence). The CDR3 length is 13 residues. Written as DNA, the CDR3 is TGTGCCAGTAGTAAAGGGAGAGCCGGGGAGCTGTTTTTT. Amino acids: CASSKGRAGELFF.

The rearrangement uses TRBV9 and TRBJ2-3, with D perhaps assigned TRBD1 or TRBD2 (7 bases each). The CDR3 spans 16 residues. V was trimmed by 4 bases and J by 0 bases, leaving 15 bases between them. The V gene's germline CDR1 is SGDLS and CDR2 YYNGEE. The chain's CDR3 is CASSPYRGGSTDTQYF. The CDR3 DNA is TGTGCCAGCAGCCCATACAGGGGAGGGAGCACAGATACGCAGTATTTT.

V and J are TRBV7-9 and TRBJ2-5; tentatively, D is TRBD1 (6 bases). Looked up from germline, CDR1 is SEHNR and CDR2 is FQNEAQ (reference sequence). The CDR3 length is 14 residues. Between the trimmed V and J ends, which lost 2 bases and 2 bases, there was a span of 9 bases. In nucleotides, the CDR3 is TGTGCCAGCAGCTTAACCACAGGGCAAGAGACCCAGTACTTC. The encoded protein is CASSLTTGQETQYF.

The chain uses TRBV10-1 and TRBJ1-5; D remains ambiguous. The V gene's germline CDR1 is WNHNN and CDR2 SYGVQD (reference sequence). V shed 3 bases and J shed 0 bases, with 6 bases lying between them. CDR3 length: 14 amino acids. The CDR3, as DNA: TGCGCCAGCAGTGAATGCCTTAGCAATCAGCCCCAGCATTTT. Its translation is CASSECLSNQPQHF.

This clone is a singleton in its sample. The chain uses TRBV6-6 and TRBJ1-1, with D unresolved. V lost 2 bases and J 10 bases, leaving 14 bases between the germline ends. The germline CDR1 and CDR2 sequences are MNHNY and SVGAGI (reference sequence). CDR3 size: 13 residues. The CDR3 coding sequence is TGTGCCAGCAGTTACGTTCCATCGGAGGGAGCTTTCTTT. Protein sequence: CASSYVPSEGAFF.

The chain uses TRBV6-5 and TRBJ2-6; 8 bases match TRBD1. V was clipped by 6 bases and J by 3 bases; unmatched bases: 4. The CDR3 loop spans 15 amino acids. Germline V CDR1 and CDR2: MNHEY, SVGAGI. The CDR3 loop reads CASSGRGLGANVLTF. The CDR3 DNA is TGTGCCAGCAGCGGCAGGGGGCTTGGGGCCAACGTCCTGACTTTC.

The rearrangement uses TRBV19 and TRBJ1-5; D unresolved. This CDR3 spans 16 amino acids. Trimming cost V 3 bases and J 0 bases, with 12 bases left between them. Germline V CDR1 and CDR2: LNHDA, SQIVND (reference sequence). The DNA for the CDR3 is TGTGCCAGTAGTATCCCAGCTGATTATAGCAATCAGCCCCAGCATTTT. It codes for CASSIPADYSNQPQHF. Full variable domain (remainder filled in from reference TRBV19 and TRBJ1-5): DGGITQSPKYLFRKEGQNVTLSCEQNLNHDAMYWYRQDPGQGLRLIYYSQIVNDFQKGDIAEGYSVSREKKESFPLTVTSAQKNPTAFYLCASSIPADYSNQPQHFGDGTRLSIL.

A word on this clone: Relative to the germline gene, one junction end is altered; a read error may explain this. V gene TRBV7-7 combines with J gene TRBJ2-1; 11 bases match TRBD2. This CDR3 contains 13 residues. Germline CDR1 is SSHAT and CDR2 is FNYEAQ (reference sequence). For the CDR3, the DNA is TGTGCTAGCAGCTTAGCGGGAGGGGACGAGCAGTTCTTC. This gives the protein CASSLAGGDEQFF.